The next 30 T cell receptor beta chains were all read from a single sample in a study of cytomegalovirus exposure and HLA in healthy donors. It was with 60 Vbeta and 13 Jbeta primers that the PCR ran. TCRdb's table, derived via immunoSEQ multiplex PCR, lists solely in-frame clones and lacks some. Of around 120,000 clones detected, 70% to 90% appear once; the ten largest clones hold 5.9%. Sequencing was carried out using PBMCs. The receptors derive from a woman between 40 and 55 years old in good health and CMV-seropositive.

The chain employs TRBV19 and TRBJ1-1, with D perhaps matching TRBD1 (5 bases). CDR3 size: 13 residues. Trimming removed 5 bases at V and 4 bases at J, with 11 bases between. The germline V gene has CDR1 LNHDA and CDR2 SQIVND (reference sequence). The CDR3 sequence is CASSDGGGTEAFF. The CDR3 nucleotides read TGTGCCAGTAGTGATGGGGGGGGCACTGAAGCTTTCTTT.

V gene TRBV6-4 combines with J gene TRBJ1-2; 9 bases map to TRBD1. The CDR3 runs 15 residues. CDR1 and CDR2 (germline): MRHNA, SNTAGT. The trim removed 4 bases at V and 2 bases at J, leaving 5 bases unmatched. CDR3 in amino acids: CASSAGTGTNYGYTF. In DNA form, the CDR3 reads TGTGCCAGCAGTGCCGGGACAGGGACAAACTATGGCTACACCTTC.

The V and J genes are TRBV19 and TRBJ1-1; 9 nucleotides align to TRBD1. The CDR3 extends over 14 amino acids. J gave up 5 bases and V 4 bases, and 5 bases lay outside the gene matches. Per germline, CDR1 LNHDA and CDR2 SQIVND (reference sequence). The CDR3 nucleotides read TGTGCCAGTAGTACCGGGACAGGGTATACTGAAGCTTTCTTT. This encodes CASSTGTGYTEAFF.

The chain employs TRBV25-1 and TRBJ1-1; no definite D call. V lost 2 bases and J 0 bases, leaving 7 bases between the germline ends. Germline lookup yields CDR1 MGHDK and CDR2 SYGVNS. The CDR3 extends over 14 amino acids. CDR3 sequence reads: CASSERHLNTEAFF. The CDR3 coding sequence is TGTGCCAGCAGTGAAAGACACTTGAACACTGAAGCTTTCTTT. Full variable domain (missing parts from reference TRBV25-1 and TRBJ1-1): EADIYQTPRYLVIGTGKKITLECSQTMGHDKMYWYQQDPGMELHLIHYSYGVNSTEKGDLSSESTVSRIRTEHFPLTLESARPSHTSQYLCASSERHLNTEAFFGQGTRLTVV.

The chain couples TRBV6-5 to TRBJ1-1; the D is unclear. V gave up 10 bases and J gave up 7 bases, with 10 bases separating them. The CDR3 is made up of 10 amino acids. Germline-derived CDR1 and CDR2 are MNHEY and SVGAGI. This CDR3 is CATLGSEAFF. For the CDR3, the DNA is TGTGCCACCCTGGGGAGTGAAGCTTTCTTT.

This clone was counted a single time. The CDR3 DNA follows: TGTGCCAGCAGCCCTCCCGGGACAGGGGCTAACGAGCAGTACTTC. It is translated as CASSPPGTGANEQYF. The rearrangement links TRBV7-9 to TRBJ2-7; 10 nucleotides line up with TRBD1. Losses at the gene ends were 5 bases for V and 5 bases for J; bases not matched to a gene: 9. The CDR3 extends over 15 amino acids. Germline-derived CDR1 and CDR2 are SEHNR and FQNEAQ (reference sequence).

The chain uses TRBV9 and TRBJ2-1; tentatively, D is TRBD1 (5 bases). Germline V gene sequence: CDR1 SGDLS, CDR2 YYNGEE. This CDR3 has 15 residues. The V gene lost 3 bases and the J gene lost 6 bases, with 16 bases spanning the gap. CDR3 sequence reads: CASSEVRGTFNEQFF. The CDR3 DNA is TGTGCCAGCAGCGAGGTTAGGGGTACTTTCAATGAGCAGTTCTTC.

This clone was seen just once. The rearrangement links TRBV2 to TRBJ1-4; D is uncertain. Germline CDR1 SNHLY, CDR2 FYNNEI. There are 15 residues in the CDR3. Trimming took 3 bases from V and 0 from J, leaving 8 bases between them. CDR3 bases: TGTGCCAGCAGTGATCCCCGTGCAACTAATGAAAAACTGTTTTTT. It translates to CASSDPRATNEKLFF. Full variable domain (missing parts from reference TRBV2 and TRBJ1-4): EPEVTQTPSHQVTQMGQEVILRCVPISNHLYFYWYRQILGQKVEFLVSFYNNEISEKSEIFDDQFSVERPDGSNFTLKIRSTKLEDSAMYFCASSDPRATNEKLFFGSGTQLSVL.

This rearrangement joins TRBV28 to TRBJ1-2; 7 positions match TRBD1. CDR3 length: 13 amino acids. V gave up 2 bases and J gave up 6 bases; unmatched junction bases: 3. Germline assignment: CDR1 MDHEN and CDR2 SYDVKM. CDR3 nucleotides: TGTGCCAGCAGTTTAATAGGGGGCGATGGCTACACCTTC. This encodes CASSLIGGDGYTF.

This chain joins TRBV18 and TRBJ2-7; D possibly corresponds to TRBD1 (6 bases). V lost 6 bases to trimming and J lost 3 bases, with 12 bases between them. Germline V gene sequence: CDR1 KGHSH, CDR2 LQKENI. The length of the CDR3 is 13 residues. DNA of the CDR3: TGTGCCAGCTCTTCAGTACAGGGCTACGAGCAGTACTTC. It codes for CASSSVQGYEQYF.

J is TRBJ1-2 and V is TRBV28, with 7 bases matching TRBD1. V trimming: 4 bases; J trimming: 2 bases; junction bases outside the gene matches: 16. This CDR3 spans 18 amino acids. CDR1 is MDHEN, CDR2 SYDVKM, per germline. CDR3 sequence reads: CASSSSTGVVTSNYGYTF. CDR3 DNA: TGTGCCAGCAGTTCCTCAACAGGGGTAGTGACATCAAACTATGGCTACACCTTC.

V usage is TRBV2 and J usage is TRBJ1-6; D might be TRBD1 (6 bases). Trimming removed 6 bases from V and 5 bases from J, with 14 bases in between. This CDR3 is 15 amino acids long. CDR1 is SNHLY and CDR2 is FYNNEI in the germline V gene. The CDR3 sequence: CASSRDTLNNSPLHF. CDR3 bases: TGTGCCAGCAGCCGGGACACATTAAATAATTCACCCCTCCACTTT. Based on the CDR3 plus reference TRBV2 and TRBJ1-6, the full variable domain is EPEVTQTPSHQVTQMGQEVILRCVPISNHLYFYWYRQILGQKVEFLVSFYNNEISEKSEIFDDQFSVERPDGSNFTLKIRSTKLEDSAMYFCASSRDTLNNSPLHFGNGTRLTVT.

This rearrangement joins TRBV29-1 to TRBJ2-7; 12 nucleotides agree with TRBD2. Germline V gives CDR1 SQVTM, CDR2 ANQGSEA. The V gene end was trimmed by 1 base and the J gene end by 4 bases; junction bases not matched to a gene: 8. The CDR3 runs 16 residues. This CDR3 reads CSVEGEGLAGGYEQYF. The CDR3 coding sequence is TGCAGCGTTGAAGGGGAAGGGCTAGCGGGGGGGTACGAGCAGTACTTC.

The genes are TRBV4-2 and TRBJ2-1, with D perhaps matching TRBD2 (6 bases). V lost 4 bases to trimming and J lost 2 bases, with 24 bases between them. CDR1 and CDR2 (germline): LGHNA, YNFKEQ. This CDR3 has 19 amino acids. The CDR3 sequence: CASSPQGSQRALPYNEQFF. CDR3 coding DNA: TGTGCCAGCAGCCCTCAGGGATCCCAGCGGGCCCTCCCCTACAATGAGCAGTTCTTC.

The chain employs TRBV7-2 and TRBJ2-7; no clear D gene. The ends were cut back, 5 bases at V and 6 bases at J, with 14 bases in the middle. The CDR3 length is 13 residues. Germline V gives CDR1 SGHTA, CDR2 FQGNSA. CDR3: CASSREARGEQYF. The CDR3, as DNA: TGTGCCAGCAGCAGAGAAGCGAGAGGCGAGCAGTACTTC.

The J gene is TRBJ2-5, the V gene TRBV5-4; TRBD1 agrees at 10 bases. The J call is uncertain, as TRBJ2-7 better fits the DNA end. The V gene's germline CDR1 is SGHNT and CDR2 YYREEE (reference sequence). This CDR3 is built from 15 residues. The CDR3 is CASRTTGTGAREQYF. For the CDR3, the DNA is TGTGCCAGCAGGACAACCGGGACAGGGGCCCGCGAGCAGTACTTC.

This clone was observed a single time. The V gene is TRBV10-3, the J gene TRBJ1-1, with 9 bases lining up with TRBD1. In germline, CDR1 is ENHRY, CDR2 SYGVKD. This CDR3 has 14 residues. Trimming at V came to 6 bases and at J to 3 bases, leaving 5 bases not matched to a gene. CDR3 DNA: TGTGCCATCAGCCCGGGACAGGGTTACACTGAAGCTTTCTTT. The encoded protein is CAISPGQGYTEAFF.

This chain joins TRBV11-2 and TRBJ1-2, with a weak D call TRBD1 (5 bases). Trimming left V 6 bases short and J 8 bases short, with 13 bases between. Per germline, CDR1 SGHAT and CDR2 FQNNGV. The CDR3 contains 12 residues. The CDR3 protein is CASSYYGGGYTF. In DNA form, the CDR3 reads TGTGCCAGCAGTTACTACGGGGGGGGCTACACCTTC.

This chain connects TRBV7-6 to TRBJ1-1, with D unclear. The CDR3 length is 13 residues. V was pared by 5 bases and J by 4 bases, with 11 bases between. The germline gives CDR1 SGHVS, CDR2 FNYEAQ. This CDR3 reads CASSKGRGTEAFF. The DNA of the CDR3 is TGTGCCAGCAGCAAGGGCCGGGGCACTGAAGCTTTCTTT. The full variable domain, completed using reference TRBV7-6 and TRBJ1-1, is GAGVSQSPRYKVTKRGQDVALRCDPISGHVSLYWYRQALGQGPEFLTYFNYEAQQDKSGLPNDRFSAERPEGSISTLTIQRTEQRDSAMYRCASSKGRGTEAFFGQGTRLTVV.

The chain couples TRBV18 to TRBJ2-3; 10 bases align to TRBD1. V trimming: 3 bases; J trimming: 2 bases; junction bases outside the gene matches: 2. Germline CDR1 reads KGHSH; CDR2 reads LQKENI. The CDR3 totals 15 residues. The CDR3 DNA is TGTGCCAGCTCACCGACAGGGGGCTTCACAGATACGCAGTATTTT. Its protein is CASSPTGGFTDTQYF.

The V call is TRBV29-1, the J call TRBJ1-1; 8 nucleotides line up with TRBD1. The CDR3 spans 12 residues. Per germline, CDR1 SQVTM and CDR2 ANQGSEA. The V segment lost 6 bases and the J segment 7 bases; nucleotides outside the gene matches: 7. The CDR3: CSVATGVGEAFF. CDR3 sequence (DNA): TGCAGCGTGGCGACAGGGGTAGGTGAAGCTTTCTTT. Together with reference TRBV29-1 and TRBJ1-1, the CDR3 gives the full variable domain: SAVISQKPSRDICQRGTSLTIQCQVDSQVTMMFWYRQQPGQSLTLIATANQGSEATYESGFVIDKFPISRPNLTFSTLTVSNMSPEDSSIYLCSVATGVGEAFFGQGTRLTVV.

The V call is TRBV18, the J call TRBJ1-1; maybe TRBD1 (6 bases). The V and J ends lost 2 bases and 0 bases respectively, with 7 bases between them. The CDR3 has 14 amino acids. The germline V gene has CDR1 KGHSH and CDR2 LQKENI. CDR3: CASSPTGMNTEAFF. The CDR3 region has the DNA TGTGCCAGCTCACCAACAGGGATGAACACTGAAGCTTTCTTT.

This sequence joins TRBV7-3 and TRBJ2-1; D is unresolved. The V end was cut by 4 bases, the J end by 10 bases, with 11 bases between. The CDR3 runs to 12 residues. Germline CDR1 and CDR2: SGHTA and FQGTGA. The CDR3 bases are TGTGCCAGCAGCTCACAACAGAACGAGCAGTTCTTC. This sequence encodes CASSSQQNEQFF. The full variable domain, its missing parts supplied by reference TRBV7-3 and TRBJ2-1, is GAGVSQTPSNKVTEKGKYVELRCDPISGHTALYWYRQSLGQGPEFLIYFQGTGAADDSGLPNDRFFAVRPEGSVSTLKIQRTERGDSAVYLCASSSQQNEQFFGPGTRLTVL.

V gene TRBV20-1 combines with J gene TRBJ1-2, with D uncertain. This CDR3 has 11 residues. Per the germline V gene, CDR1 is DFQATT and CDR2 is SNEGSKA (reference sequence). V dropped 3 bases and J dropped 3 bases, with 5 bases sitting between them. The CDR3 DNA follows: TGCAGTGCTAGTGCGGACTATGGCTACACCTTC. Residues: CSASADYGYTF.

The CDR3 spells CASGRTSAGELFF. The CDR3 DNA reads TGCGCCAGCGGCAGAACCAGCGCCGGGGAGCTGTTTTTT. The chain combines TRBV5-1 with TRBJ2-2; D gene ambiguous. Trimming removed 7 bases at V and 6 bases at J, with 13 bases between. The CDR3 is 13 residues long. CDR1 is SGHRS, CDR2 YFSETQ, per germline. Complete variable domain (other parts from reference TRBV5-1 and TRBJ2-2): KAGVTQTPRYLIKTRGQQVTLSCSPISGHRSVSWYQQTPGQGLQFLFEYFSETQRNKGNFPGRFSGRQFSNSRSEMNVSTLELGDSALYLCASGRTSAGELFFGEGSRLTVL.

The chain employs TRBV18 and TRBJ2-3; TRBD2 agrees at 8 bases. Trimming cost V 4 bases and J 2 bases; bases outside gene matches: 8. Per the germline V gene, CDR1 is KGHSH and CDR2 is LQKENI. The CDR3 is 16 residues long. The chain's CDR3 is CASSLPTSAYTDTQYF. CDR3 nucleotide sequence: TGTGCCAGCTCACTGCCGACTAGCGCCTACACAGATACGCAGTATTTT.

The CDR3 DNA is TGCGCCAGCAGAACACCGGGACTAGCGGGAATGTACGAGCAGTACTTC. It codes for CASRTPGLAGMYEQYF. V and J are TRBV10-2 and TRBJ2-7, with TRBD2 identical over 13 bases. The germline CDR1 and CDR2 sequences are WSHSY and SAAADI. The junction had 9 bases not matched to a gene; V was cut back by 6 bases and J by 4 bases. This CDR3 is built from 16 residues.

The rearrangement uses TRBV7-2 and TRBJ2-3; TRBD2 matches at 7 bases. Germline CDR1 and CDR2: SGHTA and FQGNSA. Trimming cost V 5 bases and J 2 bases; bases outside gene matches: 7. CDR3 length equals 15 residues. The CDR3 nucleotides are TGTGCCAGCAGCCCAGCGGGGTCCTTCACAGATACGCAGTATTTT. It translates to CASSPAGSFTDTQYF.

This clone was seen a few times. This chain joins TRBV5-1 and TRBJ1-5, with 10 bases aligning to TRBD1. Germline CDR1 and CDR2: SGHRS and YFSETQ. The J segment lost 6 bases and the V segment lost 4 bases, leaving 4 bases of the junction unmatched. This CDR3 region has 14 residues. CDR3 nucleotide sequence: TGCGCCAGCAGCGACGGGACAGGGGCTCAGCCCCAGCATTTT. Translation gives CASSDGTGAQPQHF.

This clone has only a few counts. The CDR3 reads CASSQWSRRGQQPQHF. In nucleotides, the CDR3 is TGTGCCAGCAGCCAATGGTCCAGACGGGGTCAACAGCCCCAGCATTTT. The chain uses TRBV16 and TRBJ1-5; D is ambiguous. The CDR3 is made up of 16 amino acids. Trimming cost V 1 base and J 7 bases, with 17 bases left between them. Germline CDR1 reads KGHSY; CDR2 reads FQNENV.